A single sample is the source of the 18 T cell receptor beta chains below, sequenced in a study of T cells in narcolepsy. TCRdb's table, derived via immunoSEQ multiplex PCR, lists solely in-frame clones and lacks some. The sample lists some 32,000 clones; roughly 73% were seen once. The sample comprised CD45RA- memory CD4+ T cells from PBMCs. These TCRs come from a human donor with narcolepsy.

The chain links TRBV19 to TRBJ2-7, with 7 bases identical to TRBD1. CDR1 and CDR2 from the germline V gene are LNHDA and SQIVND (reference sequence). CDR3 length: 14 amino acids. After removal of 4 bases from V and 1 base from J, the junction contained 4 bases not matched to a gene. CDR3 in amino acids: CASSSTGVSYEQYF. CDR3 coding DNA: TGTGCCAGTAGTAGTACAGGGGTATCCTACGAGCAGTACTTC.

This chain links TRBV19 with TRBJ1-1, with D possibly matching TRBD1 (5 bases). This CDR3 is 18 amino acids long. Trimming cost V 2 bases and J 1 base, with 20 bases left between them. In germline, CDR1 is LNHDA, CDR2 SQIVND (reference sequence). CDR3 DNA: TGTGCCAGTAGTATATCCTCGGGGGTAGGAGGCGGGAACACTGAAGCTTTCTTT. Its translation is CASSISSGVGGGNTEAFF. The complete variable domain, with remaining parts taken from reference TRBV19 and TRBJ1-1, reads DGGITQSPKYLFRKEGQNVTLSCEQNLNHDAMYWYRQDPGQGLRLIYYSQIVNDFQKGDIAEGYSVSREKKESFPLTVTSAQKNPTAFYLCASSISSGVGGGNTEAFFGQGTRLTVV.

The chain couples TRBV13 to TRBJ2-3; TRBD2 aligns across 10 bases. The germline CDR1 and CDR2 sequences are PRHDT and FYEKMQ (reference sequence). Trimming cost V 4 bases and J 1 base; bases outside gene matches: 5. The CDR3 is 16 residues long. CDR3 loop: CASSWRTSGRTDTQYF. DNA of the CDR3: TGTGCCAGCAGCTGGAGGACTAGCGGACGCACAGATACGCAGTATTTT. Variable domain in full (rest from reference TRBV13 and TRBJ2-3): AAGVIQSPRHLIKEKRETATLKCYPIPRHDTVYWYQQGPGQDPQFLISFYEKMQSDKGSIPDRFSAQQFSDYHSELNMSSLELGDSALYFCASSWRTSGRTDTQYFGPGTRLTVL.

This sequence joins TRBV6-1 and TRBJ2-7; D is unresolved. CDR3 length: 11 residues. Germline CDR1 is MNHNS and CDR2 is SASEGT. The V end was cut by 5 bases, the J end by 3 bases, with 5 bases between. CDR3 protein: CASSWGYEQYF. The CDR3 bases are TGTGCCAGCAGTTGGGGCTACGAGCAGTACTTC.

This clone is a singleton in its sample. The CDR3 DNA follows: TGTGCCAGTAGTACGACCTCCACGAATACGCAGTATTTT. This encodes CASSTTSTNTQYF. This sequence joins TRBV19 and TRBJ2-3, with D unresolved. Between the trimmed V and J ends, which lost 4 bases and 7 bases, there was a span of 12 bases. The germline gives CDR1 LNHDA, CDR2 SQIVND (reference sequence). The CDR3 spans 13 residues. The variable domain in full, with the rest retrieved from reference TRBV19 and TRBJ2-3, is DGGITQSPKYLFRKEGQNVTLSCEQNLNHDAMYWYRQDPGQGLRLIYYSQIVNDFQKGDIAEGYSVSREKKESFPLTVTSAQKNPTAFYLCASSTTSTNTQYFGPGTRLTVL.

The chain has TRBV6-4 and TRBJ1-3, with 7 bases lining up with TRBD1. CDR3 size: 16 residues. V lost 0 bases to trimming and J lost 3 bases; unmatched junction nucleotides: 5. From germline, CDR1 is MRHNA and CDR2 SNTAGT. The CDR3 loop reads CASSDSRGHGGNTIYF. CDR3 nucleotide sequence: TGTGCCAGCAGTGACTCGAGGGGGCATGGTGGAAACACCATATATTTT.

The chain couples TRBV18 to TRBJ2-2, with unresolved D. Per the germline V gene, CDR1 is KGHSH and CDR2 is LQKENI. The V and J ends lost 1 base and 1 base respectively, with 7 bases between them. The length of the CDR3 is 15 residues. Here the CDR3 reads CASSPLRKNTGELFF. CDR3 in DNA: TGTGCCAGCTCACCACTGCGCAAGAACACCGGGGAGCTGTTTTTT.

The chain recombines TRBV5-6 with TRBJ1-6; D is undetermined. The CDR3 contains 13 residues. V lost 2 bases and J 6 bases, leaving 6 bases between the germline ends. Per germline, CDR1 SGHDT and CDR2 YYEEEE. The CDR3 reads CASSFDVNSPLHF. The CDR3, as DNA: TGTGCCAGCAGCTTTGACGTTAATTCACCCCTCCACTTT.

Judged by abundance, this clone is medium-sized. The rearrangement links TRBV4-1 to TRBJ2-7; a weak D match, TRBD2 (5 bases). The germline CDR1 and CDR2 sequences are MGHRA and YSYEKL. The CDR3 contains 13 residues. Trimming took 4 bases from V and 2 from J, leaving 9 bases between them. The CDR3 sequence is CASSPLGAYEQYF. In DNA, the CDR3 is TGCGCCAGCAGCCCACTAGGCGCCTACGAGCAGTACTTC.

The chain is built from TRBV19 and TRBJ2-1; the D gene is possibly TRBD1 (6 bases). This CDR3 is built from 13 residues. Germline CDR1 and CDR2: LNHDA and SQIVND (reference sequence). V was cut by 6 bases and J by 7 bases, with 13 bases left in between. The CDR3 is CASSGRGGNEQFF. The CDR3, as DNA: TGTGCCAGTAGCGGCAGGGGTGGAAATGAGCAGTTCTTC.

V usage is TRBV14 and J usage is TRBJ1-2; D unresolved. Trimming shortened V by 4 bases and J by 4 bases, and 10 bases separated the two germline ends. The CDR3 is 13 amino acids. Germline-derived CDR1 and CDR2 are SGHDN and FVKESK. The CDR3 spells CASSPRVGYGYTF. Written as DNA, the CDR3 is TGTGCCAGCAGCCCCCGGGTCGGCTATGGCTACACCTTC.

The rearrangement uses TRBV2 and TRBJ1-2; 12 bases line up with TRBD1. The CDR3 has 14 residues. The germline CDR1 and CDR2 sequences are SNHLY and FYNNEI. V was clipped by 6 bases and J by 8 bases; unmatched bases: 7. The CDR3 DNA sequence: TGTGCCAGCAGCCCACGGGGGACAGGGGGCGGCTACACCTTC. It yields the protein CASSPRGTGGGYTF.

The rearrangement links TRBV5-1 to TRBJ2-1; D possibly corresponds to TRBD1 (6 bases). The CDR3 is 15 amino acids. With 3 bases removed from V and 3 bases from J, the gap between germline ends came to 13 bases. The germline CDR1 and CDR2 sequences are SGHRS and YFSETQ. The chain's CDR3 is CASSSQPTGYNEQFF. The CDR3 DNA sequence: TGCGCCAGCAGCTCACAACCGACAGGCTACAATGAGCAGTTCTTC.

V gene TRBV19 combines with J gene TRBJ2-5, with no clear D. CDR1 LNHDA and CDR2 SQIVND come from the germline V gene (reference sequence). V was cut by 0 bases and J by 0 bases, with 11 bases left in between. This CDR3 is 16 amino acids long. CDR3 in DNA: TGTGCCAGTAGTATAGAGGGTAGCTATAACCAAGAGACCCAGTACTTC. Translation: CASSIEGSYNQETQYF. Based on the CDR3 plus reference TRBV19 and TRBJ2-5, the full variable domain is DGGITQSPKYLFRKEGQNVTLSCEQNLNHDAMYWYRQDPGQGLRLIYYSQIVNDFQKGDIAEGYSVSREKKESFPLTVTSAQKNPTAFYLCASSIEGSYNQETQYFGPGTRLLVL.

V and J are TRBV19 and TRBJ1-5; D remains ambiguous. Germline-derived CDR1 and CDR2 are LNHDA and SQIVND (reference sequence). This CDR3 comprises 15 residues. With 3 bases removed from V and 3 bases from J, the gap between germline ends came to 12 bases. This CDR3 reads CASSMDQAYNQPQHF. DNA of the CDR3: TGTGCCAGTAGTATGGATCAGGCGTACAATCAGCCCCAGCATTTT.

This rearrangement joins TRBV5-4 to TRBJ1-3; 7 bases fit TRBD1. With 5 bases clipped from V and 4 bases from J, the junction kept 9 bases outside the gene matches. The V gene's germline CDR1 is SGHNT and CDR2 YYREEE (reference sequence). This CDR3 region has 15 residues. CDR3 sequence reads: CASSPTTGKGNTIYF. The CDR3 coding sequence is TGTGCCAGCAGTCCGACGACAGGGAAAGGAAACACCATATATTTT.

This chain joins TRBV15 and TRBJ2-7; 7 nucleotides match TRBD1. Germline-derived CDR1 and CDR2 are LNHNV and YYDKDF (reference sequence). The CDR3 length is 17 residues. Trimming cost V 0 bases and J 3 bases; bases outside gene matches: 11. The CDR3 loop is CATSREQGSFSIYEQYF. CDR3 nucleotides: TGTGCCACCAGCAGAGAACAGGGGAGTTTCTCTATCTACGAGCAGTACTTC.

The CDR3 DNA is TGTGCCAGTAGCCCCGGGACAGGGGCCTACGAGCAGTACTTC. Translated: CASSPGTGAYEQYF. The chain links TRBV19 to TRBJ2-7, with 10 bases aligning to TRBD1. Germline V gene data show CDR1 as LNHDA and CDR2 as SQIVND (reference sequence). With V trimmed by 6 bases and J by 2 bases, 4 bases remained unmatched. The CDR3 runs to 14 residues.